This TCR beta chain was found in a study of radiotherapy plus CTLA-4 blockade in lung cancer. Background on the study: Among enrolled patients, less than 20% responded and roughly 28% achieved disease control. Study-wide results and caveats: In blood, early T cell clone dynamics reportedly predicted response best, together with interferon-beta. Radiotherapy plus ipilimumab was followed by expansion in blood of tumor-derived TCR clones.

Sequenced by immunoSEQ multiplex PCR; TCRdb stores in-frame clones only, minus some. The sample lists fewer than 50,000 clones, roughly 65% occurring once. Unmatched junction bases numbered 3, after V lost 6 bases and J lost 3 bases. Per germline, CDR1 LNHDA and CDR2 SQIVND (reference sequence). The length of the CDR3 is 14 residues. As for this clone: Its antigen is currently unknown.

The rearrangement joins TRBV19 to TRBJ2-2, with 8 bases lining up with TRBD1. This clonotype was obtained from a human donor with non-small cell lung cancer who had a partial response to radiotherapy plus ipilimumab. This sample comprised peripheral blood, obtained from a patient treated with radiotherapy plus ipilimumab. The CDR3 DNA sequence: TGTGCCAGTAGCTGGGACAGGTACACCGGGGAGCTGTTTTTT. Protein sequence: CASSWDRYTGELFF. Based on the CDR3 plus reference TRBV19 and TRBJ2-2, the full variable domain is DGGITQSPKYLFRKEGQNVTLSCEQNLNHDAMYWYRQDPGQGLRLIYYSQIVNDFQKGDIAEGYSVSREKKESFPLTVTSAQKNPTAFYLCASSWDRYTGELFFGEGSRLTVL.